What follows are 16 T cell receptor beta chains derived from one specimen sequenced in a study of shared clonotypes between healthy human individuals. TCRdb's table, derived via immunoSEQ multiplex PCR, lists solely in-frame clones and lacks some. The data show millions of clones, approximately 90% seen once. Sequenced: naive CD4+ T cells sorted from blood. Subset denoted: CD45RA+ positively selected. The receptors stem from a man between 18 and 35 years old in good health.

The V gene is TRBV5-1, the J gene TRBJ1-6, with 7 nucleotides matching TRBD1. CDR3 size: 16 residues. Trimming removed 5 bases from V and 9 bases from J; junction bases left unmatched: 14. Germline V gene lookup returns CDR1 SGHRS and CDR2 YFSETQ. The CDR3 spells CASRITGTALGSPLHF. The CDR3, as DNA: TGCGCCAGCAGAATAACCGGGACAGCTCTCGGTTCACCCCTCCACTTT.

The V and J genes are TRBV27 and TRBJ2-7; possible D gene TRBD1, 5 bases. Trimming removed 3 bases at V and 6 bases at J, with 12 bases between. The CDR3 totals 13 residues. In germline, CDR1 is MNHEY, CDR2 SMNVEV (reference sequence). Here the CDR3 DNA reads TGTGCCAGCAGTTTTCTCAGGGTAGGCGAGCAGTACTTC. This sequence encodes CASSFLRVGEQYF.

This rearrangement joins TRBV5-6 to TRBJ2-2; 11 positions agree with TRBD2. This CDR3 spans 16 amino acids. Trimming cost V 5 bases and J 5 bases; bases outside gene matches: 8. Germline V gene data show CDR1 as SGHDT and CDR2 as YYEEEE. The CDR3 spells CASRPTSGSITGELFF. The CDR3, as DNA: TGTGCCAGCAGACCTACTAGCGGGAGTATTACCGGGGAGCTGTTTTTT.

V gene TRBV10-1 combines with J gene TRBJ2-5, with 14 bases identical to TRBD2. The V gene end was trimmed by 2 bases and the J gene end by 7 bases; junction bases not matched to a gene: 0. The CDR3 length is 14 residues. CDR1 is WNHNN and CDR2 is SYGVQD in the germline V gene (reference sequence). The CDR3: CASSEGLAGGTQYF. The CDR3 nucleotides read TGCGCCAGCAGTGAGGGACTAGCGGGGGGGACCCAGTACTTC.

The V call is TRBV10-3, the J call TRBJ2-3; D unclear. CDR3 length: 15 residues. Germline V gives CDR1 ENHRY, CDR2 SYGVKD. Between the trimmed V and J ends, which lost 2 bases and 1 base, there was a span of 10 bases. The CDR3 protein is CAISEIGPRTDTQYF. The CDR3 DNA reads as TGTGCCATCAGTGAGATAGGACCCCGCACAGATACGCAGTATTTT.

The chain couples TRBV2 to TRBJ1-4; D is possibly TRBD1 (5 bases). Germline CDR1 SNHLY, CDR2 FYNNEI. There are 14 residues in the CDR3. Trimming shortened V by 3 bases and J by 13 bases, and 18 bases separated the two germline ends. CDR3 in amino acids: CASSEMRGGLALFF. CDR3 in DNA: TGTGCCAGCAGTGAGATGCGGGGGGGGTTGGCACTGTTTTTT.

This chain connects TRBV5-1 to TRBJ2-7, with 13 bases aligning to TRBD2. The germline gives CDR1 SGHRS, CDR2 YFSETQ. This CDR3 has 15 residues. The J segment lost 5 bases and the V segment lost 0 bases, leaving 2 bases of the junction unmatched. The CDR3 DNA reads TGCGCCAGCAGCTTGGTAGGGACTAGCGGGAACGAGCAGTACTTC. Translated: CASSLVGTSGNEQYF. The variable domain in full, with the rest retrieved from reference TRBV5-1 and TRBJ2-7, is KAGVTQTPRYLIKTRGQQVTLSCSPISGHRSVSWYQQTPGQGLQFLFEYFSETQRNKGNFPGRFSGRQFSNSRSEMNVSTLELGDSALYLCASSLVGTSGNEQYFGPGTRLTVT.

The chain uses TRBV5-6 and TRBJ2-5; D is perhaps TRBD2 (6 bases). CDR3 length: 15 residues. Germline-derived CDR1 and CDR2 are SGHDT and YYEEEE. Trimming shortened V by 2 bases and J by 11 bases, and 22 bases separated the two germline ends. The CDR3 DNA sequence: TGTGCCAGCAGCTTTCGAGGGAGAGAGACTAGGGAGCAGTACTTC. Amino acid sequence: CASSFRGRETREQYF.

For this clone: Other nucleotide sequences from this sample produce the same CDR3. J is TRBJ1-5 and V is TRBV6-1; perhaps TRBD1 as D (6 bases). CDR1 MNHNS and CDR2 SASEGT come from the germline V gene. Trimming took off 6 bases at V and 1 base at J, with 10 bases between the two ends. This CDR3 has 14 residues. CDR3: CASSAGQSNQPQHF. The CDR3 nucleotides are TGTGCCAGCAGCGCTGGACAGAGCAATCAGCCCCAGCATTTT.

The gene calls are TRBV11-2 and TRBJ2-5, with 7 positions matching TRBD1. Looked up from germline, CDR1 is SGHAT and CDR2 is FQNNGV. The CDR3 sequence is 20 residues long. The trim removed 0 bases at V and 1 base at J, leaving 17 bases unmatched. CDR3 in amino acids: CASSLDRGSSRGRLQETQYF. CDR3 DNA sequence: TGTGCCAGCAGCTTAGACAGGGGGTCCAGCAGGGGCAGACTCCAAGAGACCCAGTACTTC.

This clone was seen just once. The chain couples TRBV27 to TRBJ1-2, with TRBD1 as a possible D gene (5 bases). Germline-derived CDR1 and CDR2 are MNHEY and SMNVEV (reference sequence). V was cut by 6 bases and J by 5 bases, with 16 bases left in between. This CDR3 contains 14 residues. The CDR3 reads CASRGTGPAYGYTF. In DNA form, the CDR3 reads TGTGCCAGCAGGGGCACGGGACCTGCATATGGCTACACCTTC.

The chain carries TRBV5-1 and TRBJ2-1; D not resolved. Between the trimmed V and J ends, which lost 1 base and 5 bases, there was a span of 10 bases. Germline V gene data show CDR1 as SGHRS and CDR2 as YFSETQ. There are 14 residues in the CDR3. DNA for the CDR3: TGCGCCAGCAGCTTGCAGGCGGAGAACAATGAGCAGTTCTTC. Translation gives CASSLQAENNEQFF.

The genes are TRBV7-6 and TRBJ1-1; D is unclear. The V end lost 1 base, the J end lost 2 bases, and 8 bases lay between the germline ends. From germline, CDR1 is SGHVS and CDR2 FNYEAQ. The CDR3 is made up of 14 amino acids. CDR3 amino acids: CASSLGEFNTEAFF. The CDR3 DNA follows: TGTGCCAGCAGCTTAGGAGAGTTTAACACTGAAGCTTTCTTT.

This chain joins TRBV6-1 and TRBJ1-2, with D perhaps matching TRBD1 (6 bases). Germline CDR1 is MNHNS and CDR2 is SASEGT. The CDR3 runs 13 residues. V dropped 5 bases and J dropped 4 bases, with 11 bases sitting between them. The CDR3 DNA follows: TGTGCCAGCAGTCTTCAGGGGTTCTATGGCTACACCTTC. It codes for CASSLQGFYGYTF.

Only a few counts were recorded for this clone. This specimen includes other DNA sequences encoding the same CDR3. V usage is TRBV28 and J usage is TRBJ1-5; a weak D match, TRBD1 (5 bases). This CDR3 region has 13 residues. The germline V gene has CDR1 MDHEN and CDR2 SYDVKM. The V end lost 7 bases, the J end lost 4 bases, and 11 bases lay between the germline ends. In DNA form, the CDR3 reads TGTGCCAGCATCCAGGGCGGTAATCAGCCCCAGCATTTT. Amino acid sequence: CASIQGGNQPQHF.

The chain couples TRBV6-5 to TRBJ2-7; TRBD2 matches 8 bases. This CDR3 has 14 residues. V was clipped by 5 bases and J by 3 bases; unmatched bases: 6. CDR1 and CDR2 from the germline V gene are MNHEY and SVGAGI. CDR3 protein: CASSVAGMNYEQYF. CDR3 nucleotide sequence: TGTGCCAGCAGTGTAGCGGGAATGAACTACGAGCAGTACTTC.